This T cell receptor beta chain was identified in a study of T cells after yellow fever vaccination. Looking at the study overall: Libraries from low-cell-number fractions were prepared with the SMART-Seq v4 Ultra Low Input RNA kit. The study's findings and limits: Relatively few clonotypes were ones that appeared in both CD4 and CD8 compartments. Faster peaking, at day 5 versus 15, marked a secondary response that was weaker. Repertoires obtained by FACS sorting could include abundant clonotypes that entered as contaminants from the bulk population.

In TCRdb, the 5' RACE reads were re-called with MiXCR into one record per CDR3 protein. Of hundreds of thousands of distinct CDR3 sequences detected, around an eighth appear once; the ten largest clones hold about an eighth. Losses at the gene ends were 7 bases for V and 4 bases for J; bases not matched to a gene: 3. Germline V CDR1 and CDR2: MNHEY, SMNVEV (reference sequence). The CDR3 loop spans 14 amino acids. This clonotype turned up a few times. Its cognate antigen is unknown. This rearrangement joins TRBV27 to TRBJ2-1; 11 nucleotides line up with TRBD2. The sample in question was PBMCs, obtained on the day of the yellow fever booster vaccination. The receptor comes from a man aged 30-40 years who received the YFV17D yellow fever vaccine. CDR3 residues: CASKGLAAYNEQFF. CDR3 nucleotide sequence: TGTGCCAGCAAGGGACTAGCGGCATACAATGAGCAGTTCTTC.